The 32 T cell receptor beta chains in this list originate from one sample, sequenced in a study of CD8+ T cells in alopecia areata. Treatment here: oral pan-JAK inhibitor, 5-10 mg twice daily. Following RNA extraction, reverse transcription yielded cDNA that acted as the sequencing template. Measured with immunoSEQ multiplex PCR; TCRdb has only the in-frame clones, and not every one. In the table there are some 110,000 clones, about 59% of which are singletons. The source was CD8+ T cells sorted from blood, collected at week 24, from a patient treated with tofacitinib. The receptors here all came from a human donor with alopecia areata.

The chain links TRBV7-9 to TRBJ2-1; 9 bases map to TRBD2. Germline CDR1 SEHNR, CDR2 FQNEAQ (reference sequence). The ends lost 0 bases at V and 8 bases at J; junction bases unmatched: 5. CDR3 size: 15 residues. The chain's CDR3 is CASSLAQASGDEQFF. CDR3 bases: TGTGCCAGCAGCTTAGCGCAGGCTAGCGGGGATGAGCAGTTCTTC. The entire variable domain, with the rest obtained from reference TRBV7-9 and TRBJ2-1, is as follows: DTGVSQNPRHKITKRGQNVTFRCDPISEHNRLYWYRQTLGQGPEFLTYFQNEAQLEKSRLLSDRFSAERPKGSFSTLEIQRTEQGDSAMYLCASSLAQASGDEQFFGPGTRLTVL.

This clone came up many times. This chain joins TRBV7-9 and TRBJ2-7; D is ambiguous. Germline loops: CDR1 SEHNR, CDR2 FQNEAQ (reference sequence). CDR3 length equals 13 residues. The V gene lost 2 bases and the J gene lost 1 base, with 6 bases spanning the gap. The CDR3 loop reads CASSLQTSYEQYF. CDR3 sequence (DNA): TGTGCCAGCAGCTTACAGACTTCCTACGAGCAGTACTTC.

This clone occurred a few times. The V and J genes are TRBV29-1 and TRBJ1-2; tentatively, D is TRBD1 (6 bases). Germline loops: CDR1 SQVTM, CDR2 ANQGSEA. The CDR3 contains 14 residues. Trimming shortened V by 3 bases and J by 3 bases, and 14 bases separated the two germline ends. CDR3 region: CSVDPLQGDYGYTF. CDR3 nucleotides: TGCAGCGTTGACCCCCTACAGGGCGACTATGGCTACACCTTC.

This clone was detected once. DNA for the CDR3: TGCGCCAGCAGCCAAGATCCCGGGATCGGACAGCCCCAGCATTTT. Translated: CASSQDPGIGQPQHF. The gene calls are TRBV4-1 and TRBJ1-5; D ambiguous. Germline CDR1 reads MGHRA; CDR2 reads YSYEKL. Trimming removed 0 bases at V and 7 bases at J, with 13 bases between. The CDR3 spans 15 residues.

V and J are TRBV30 and TRBJ1-1, with D hard to call. The germline V gene encodes CDR1 GTSNPN and CDR2 SVGIG (reference sequence). V lost 5 bases to trimming and J lost 3 bases, with 7 bases between them. The CDR3 sequence is 11 residues long. The CDR3 loop is CAWGRDTEAFF. CDR3 DNA sequence: TGTGCCTGGGGTAGGGACACTGAAGCTTTCTTT.

J is TRBJ2-1 and V is TRBV7-3; D assignment may be TRBD1 or TRBD2 (5 bases each). V was shortened by 6 bases and J by 7 bases, with 13 bases between the two germline ends. CDR3 length: 13 amino acids. CDR1 and CDR2 (germline): SGHTA, FQGTGA. CDR3 loop: CASSTRGVNEQFF. CDR3 DNA sequence: TGTGCCAGCAGTACCCGGGGCGTTAATGAGCAGTTCTTC.

The chain links TRBV5-1 to TRBJ1-1; D gene unclear. CDR3 length: 11 amino acids. The germline V gene encodes CDR1 SGHRS and CDR2 YFSETQ. V lost 3 bases to trimming and J lost 8 bases, with 8 bases between them. The chain's CDR3 is CASSSGVEAFF. In DNA, the CDR3 is TGCGCCAGCAGCTCCGGAGTGGAAGCTTTCTTT.

This sequence joins TRBV13 and TRBJ2-7; 8 bases fit TRBD1. The germline V gene encodes CDR1 PRHDT and CDR2 FYEKMQ (reference sequence). The trim removed 4 bases at V and 2 bases at J, leaving 1 base unmatched. The CDR3 has 13 residues. DNA for the CDR3: TGTGCCAGCAGCTCGACAGGGGCCTACGAGCAGTACTTC. This translates into CASSSTGAYEQYF.

The rearrangement uses TRBV7-8 and TRBJ2-5, with D unclear. Trimming removed 5 bases from V and 0 bases from J, with 31 bases in between. Germline values: CDR1 SGHVS, CDR2 FQNEAQ. The CDR3 extends over 21 amino acids. CDR3 amino acids: CASSPSLGVRKEAPHQETQYF. The CDR3 bases are TGTGCCAGCAGCCCAAGCTTAGGAGTGAGGAAAGAAGCCCCACACCAAGAGACCCAGTACTTC. The whole variable domain, filled in from reference TRBV7-8 and TRBJ2-5, reads GAGVSQSPRYKVAKRGQDVALRCDPISGHVSLFWYQQALGQGPEFLTYFQNEAQLDKSGLPSDRFFAERPEGSVSTLKIQRTQQEDSAVYLCASSPSLGVRKEAPHQETQYFGPGTRLLVL.

This clone has only a few counts. The V call is TRBV23-1, the J call TRBJ1-5, with D tentatively TRBD1 (5 bases). TRBV23-1 counts as an open reading frame of uncertain function. This CDR3 spans 15 amino acids. The V and J ends lost 3 bases and 0 bases respectively, with 9 bases between them. DNA of the CDR3: TGCGCCAGCAGTCACCCGGGACTTAGCAATCAGCCCCAGCATTTT. It translates to CASSHPGLSNQPQHF.

The chain recombines TRBV6-5 with TRBJ2-1, with D unresolved. CDR3 length: 16 amino acids. The germline gives CDR1 MNHEY, CDR2 SVGAGI. Between the trimmed V and J ends, which lost 0 bases and 4 bases, there was a span of 13 bases. CDR3 sequence reads: CASSYSLAVSYNEQFF. CDR3 coding DNA: TGTGCCAGCAGTTACTCTCTGGCAGTTTCATACAATGAGCAGTTCTTC.

This sequence joins TRBV13 and TRBJ2-1; tentative D call: TRBD2 (5 bases). Per the germline V gene, CDR1 is PRHDT and CDR2 is FYEKMQ (reference sequence). This CDR3 has 15 amino acids. V lost 2 bases, J lost 5 bases, and 13 bases lay in between. CDR3 bases: TGTGCCAGCAGCTTACTTGGACTTAACAACAATGAGCAGTTCTTC. Its protein is CASSLLGLNNNEQFF.

The chain carries TRBV5-1 and TRBJ2-5; D might be TRBD2 (6 bases). CDR1 and CDR2 from the germline V gene are SGHRS and YFSETQ. Trimming cost V 4 bases and J 0 bases, with 28 bases left between them. The CDR3 has 20 residues. CDR3 nucleotide sequence: TGCGCCAGCAGCCTCCACCTGACGGGACTCAAGGTGGGGGACCAAGAGACCCAGTACTTC. This codes for CASSLHLTGLKVGDQETQYF.

This clone was counted between two and nine times. V and J are TRBV10-3 and TRBJ2-7; the match to TRBD2 covers 10 bases. The CDR3 is 14 residues long. The V segment lost 10 bases and the J segment 2 bases; nucleotides outside the gene matches: 8. Germline CDR1 and CDR2: ENHRY and SYGVKD. CDR3 protein: CATEGLAGAYEQYF. The CDR3 DNA reads as TGTGCCACAGAGGGGCTAGCGGGGGCCTACGAGCAGTACTTC.

This clone has only a few counts. At one boundary the junction diverges from the germline segment, which might be a read error. This chain uses TRBV7-9 with TRBJ2-1; TRBD2 aligns across 7 bases. The CDR3 loop spans 12 amino acids. The V gene's germline CDR1 is SEHNR and CDR2 FQNEAQ (reference sequence). The DNA of the CDR3 is TGTGCCAGCAGACTAGCGTACGGGGTCGGAGTCTTC. Encoded protein: CASRLAYGVGVF.

The CDR3 sequence is CASSYSLAANTGELFF. Written as DNA, the CDR3 is TGTGCCAGCAGTTACTCGCTGGCAGCGAACACCGGGGAGCTGTTTTTT. The chain has TRBV6-5 and TRBJ2-2; D is unresolved. Germline V gives CDR1 MNHEY, CDR2 SVGAGI. V lost 0 bases, J lost 0 bases, and 8 bases lay in between. The CDR3 loop spans 16 amino acids.

This chain connects TRBV6-1 to TRBJ2-2; 12 positions match TRBD2. V was pared by 5 bases and J by 3 bases, with 1 base of the junction left unmatched. Germline V gene sequence: CDR1 MNHNS, CDR2 SASEGT. This CDR3 has 15 amino acids. CDR3 loop: CASSRTSGDTGELFF. The CDR3 coding sequence is TGTGCCAGCAGTAGGACTAGCGGGGACACCGGGGAGCTGTTTTTT.

The chain couples TRBV6-1 to TRBJ1-1; no clear D gene. CDR1 MNHNS and CDR2 SASEGT come from the germline V gene. V was shortened by 6 bases and J by 1 base, with 9 bases between the two germline ends. The CDR3 consists of 13 residues. Here the CDR3 DNA reads TGTGCCAGCAGAGTTTACAAGAACACTGAAGCTTTCTTT. Translated: CASRVYKNTEAFF.

There are a few counts of this clone. One end of the junction varies from germline; a read error may be responsible. This chain joins TRBV7-3 and TRBJ2-3; weak D call: TRBD1 (5 bases). This CDR3 spans 16 amino acids. Germline V gene sequence: CDR1 SGHTA, CDR2 FQGTGA. This CDR3 is CASGLTVTGPEDTQYF. The CDR3 bases are TGTGCCAGCGGCTTAACGGTCACAGGACCGGAGGATACGCAGTATTTT.

This chain links TRBV5-6 with TRBJ1-1, with 7 bases matching TRBD1. The CDR3 runs 13 residues. V trimming: 4 bases; J trimming: 11 bases; junction bases outside the gene matches: 11. From germline, CDR1 is SGHDT and CDR2 YYEEEE. As DNA, the CDR3 is TGTGCCAGCAGCCCCTCAGGGGGGATTGAGGCTTTCTTT. Translated, it gives CASSPSGGIEAFF. Full variable domain (remainder filled in from reference TRBV5-6 and TRBJ1-1): DAGVTQSPTHLIKTRGQQVTLRCSPKSGHDTVSWYQQALGQGPQFIFQYYEEEERQRGNFPDRFSGHQFPNYSSELNVNALLLGDSALYLCASSPSGGIEAFFGQGTRLTVV.

V usage is TRBV5-4 and J usage is TRBJ2-5, with D perhaps matching TRBD2 (6 bases). Germline CDR1 SGHNT, CDR2 YYREEE (reference sequence). Deletions cut 4 bases from V and 5 bases from J, with 15 bases between. The CDR3 runs 14 residues. This CDR3 is CASSPGLIGETQYF. The CDR3 region has the DNA TGTGCCAGCAGCCCGGGACTTATAGGGGAGACCCAGTACTTC.

The rearrangement uses TRBV5-1 and TRBJ2-1; D is perhaps TRBD2 (5 bases). The CDR3 extends over 16 amino acids. Germline CDR1 and CDR2: SGHRS and YFSETQ. Trimming stripped 7 bases from V and 0 bases from J, with 17 bases between. The CDR3 DNA reads TGCGCCAGCGCTCTGGGCGAGGGTGGCTCCTACAATGAGCAGTTCTTC. This encodes CASALGEGGSYNEQFF.

This clone came up a few times. The chain is built from TRBV5-1 and TRBJ2-1, with D possibly matching TRBD1 (6 bases). CDR1 and CDR2 from the germline V gene are SGHRS and YFSETQ. This CDR3 spans 15 amino acids. Trimming left V 3 bases short and J 5 bases short, with 15 bases between. CDR3: CASSYQTGFNNEQFF. The CDR3 DNA reads as TGCGCCAGCAGCTACCAAACAGGGTTCAACAATGAGCAGTTCTTC.

This clone was picked up a small number of times. The rearrangement uses TRBV19 and TRBJ2-2; D is undetermined. From germline, CDR1 is LNHDA and CDR2 SQIVND (reference sequence). This CDR3 contains 14 residues. Trimming removed 1 base from V and 1 base from J, with 4 bases in between. The DNA for the CDR3 is TGTGCCAGTAGTATAGGGATGAACACCGGGGAGCTGTTTTTT. It encodes CASSIGMNTGELFF.

This clone was counted between two and nine times. The chain employs TRBV30 and TRBJ2-7; unclear D gene. This CDR3 region has 11 residues. V lost 4 bases and J 0 bases, leaving 4 bases between the germline ends. Germline V lookup: CDR1 GTSNPN, CDR2 SVGIG (reference sequence). This CDR3 reads CAWTGSYEQYF. DNA for the CDR3: TGTGCCTGGACAGGCTCCTACGAGCAGTACTTC.

This clone was counted a few times. V and J are TRBV29-1 and TRBJ2-5, with D tentatively TRBD1 or TRBD2 (5 bases each). The germline V gene has CDR1 SQVTM and CDR2 ANQGSEA. The CDR3 is 14 amino acids. The V and J ends lost 3 bases and 5 bases respectively, with 16 bases between them. The CDR3 nucleotides are TGCAGCGTTGACGCCGGCAAGGGGACGGAGACCCAGTACTTC. The encoded protein is CSVDAGKGTETQYF.

The genes are TRBV13 and TRBJ1-1, with a possible D match to TRBD1 (5 bases). Trimming took 5 bases from V and 5 from J, leaving 15 bases between them. CDR1 and CDR2 from the germline V gene are PRHDT and FYEKMQ (reference sequence). This CDR3 is 14 amino acids long. As DNA, the CDR3 is TGTGCCAGCAGCCCCCAGGGAGCCGGGACTGAAGCTTTCTTT. Translating gives CASSPQGAGTEAFF.

J is TRBJ2-7 and V is TRBV13, with D unresolved. The ends were cut back, 4 bases at V and 6 bases at J, with 13 bases in the middle. The germline V gene encodes CDR1 PRHDT and CDR2 FYEKMQ (reference sequence). The CDR3 contains 13 residues. CDR3 sequence reads: CASSSIGSGEQYF. The CDR3 nucleotides read TGTGCCAGCAGCTCCATTGGATCGGGCGAGCAGTACTTC.

The J gene is TRBJ1-1, the V gene TRBV13; no reliable D call. V lost 6 bases and J 7 bases, leaving 12 bases between the germline ends. Germline V lookup: CDR1 PRHDT, CDR2 FYEKMQ (reference sequence). CDR3 length: 12 residues. CDR3 nucleotides: TGTGCCAGCAGTCTGGGAAGGAATGAAGCTTTCTTT. Its translation is CASSLGRNEAFF.

The J gene is TRBJ2-7, the V gene TRBV13, with D perhaps assigned TRBD1 or TRBD2 (5 bases each). Germline assignment: CDR1 PRHDT and CDR2 FYEKMQ (reference sequence). Between the trimmed V and J ends, which lost 5 bases and 2 bases, there was a span of 16 bases. The length of the CDR3 is 15 residues. The CDR3 here is CASSPIGAGPYEQYF. The CDR3 DNA reads as TGTGCCAGCAGCCCCATCGGGGCAGGACCCTACGAGCAGTACTTC.

The V gene is TRBV27, the J gene TRBJ1-5; D is ambiguous. Germline assignment: CDR1 MNHEY and CDR2 SMNVEV (reference sequence). The CDR3 is 14 amino acids. Trimming left V 1 base short and J 0 bases short, with 4 bases between. The CDR3 loop is CASSLLASNQPQHF. The CDR3 bases are TGTGCCAGCAGTTTATTAGCTAGCAATCAGCCCCAGCATTTT.

This clone was seen once. The chain joins TRBV11-2 to TRBJ2-7; 8 bases agree with TRBD1. From germline, CDR1 is SGHAT and CDR2 FQNNGV. With V trimmed by 4 bases and J by 7 bases, 12 bases remained unmatched. The CDR3 has 15 residues. CDR3 DNA sequence: TGTGCCAGCAGCTCCCGACAGGGGAGTAGGTTAGAGCAGTACTTC. Its protein product is CASSSRQGSRLEQYF.